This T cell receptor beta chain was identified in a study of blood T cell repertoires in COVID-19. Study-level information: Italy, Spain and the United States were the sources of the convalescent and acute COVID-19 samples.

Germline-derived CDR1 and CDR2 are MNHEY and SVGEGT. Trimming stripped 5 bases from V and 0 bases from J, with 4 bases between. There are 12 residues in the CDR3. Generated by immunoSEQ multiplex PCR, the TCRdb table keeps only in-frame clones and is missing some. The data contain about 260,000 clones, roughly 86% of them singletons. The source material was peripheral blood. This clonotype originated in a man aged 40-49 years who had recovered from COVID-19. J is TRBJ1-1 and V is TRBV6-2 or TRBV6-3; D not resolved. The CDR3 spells CASSPVNTEAFF. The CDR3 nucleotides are TGTGCCAGCAGTCCAGTGAACACTGAAGCTTTCTTT.